This TCR beta chain was obtained from a study of cytomegalovirus exposure and HLA in healthy donors. General study results and limits: Evidence from a later analysis indicated that most CMV-associated TCR beta chains looked HLA-restricted.

Comments on this clone: Antigen unknown.

Primers: 60 Vbeta forward and 13 Jbeta reverse. Sequencing was performed with immunoSEQ multiplex PCR; in TCRdb, only in-frame clones are kept and a portion is missing. The sample shows approximately 190,000 clones, roughly 87% of them seen only once. Trimming removed 5 bases from V and 5 bases from J; junction bases left unmatched: 6. The CDR3 has 14 amino acids. Germline CDR1 and CDR2: LNHDA and SQIVND (reference sequence). The chain recombines TRBV19 with TRBJ1-5; 7 positions agree with TRBD1. Sequenced sample: PBMCs. The clonotype was recovered from a boy under 10 years old in good health and CMV-seronegative. The CDR3, as DNA: TGTGCCAGTAGTTACAGGGGAAGGGATCAGCCCCAGCATTTT. Translation: CASSYRGRDQPQHF.